The 30 T cell receptor beta chains listed next were all sequenced from one sample in a study of identifying expanded T cells in peripheral blood. Profiling relied on immunoSEQ multiplex PCR, and the TCRdb table lists in-frame clones only, not all of them. This table has nearly 60,000 clones, 89% appearing once. Source material: blood. Source of these receptors: a person between 18 and 75 years old in good health.

The chain employs TRBV18 and TRBJ2-7; 7 bases line up with TRBD1. After removal of 3 bases from V and 7 bases from J, the junction contained 12 bases not matched to a gene. Germline CDR1 KGHSH, CDR2 LQKENI. The CDR3 totals 15 residues. The CDR3, as DNA: TGTGCCAGCTCACCCGAGGGACAGCCCCTGCCGGAGCAGTACTTC. It encodes CASSPEGQPLPEQYF.

The chain carries TRBV11-2 and TRBJ2-7; 9 bases are shared with TRBD1. From germline, CDR1 is SGHAT and CDR2 FQNNGV. This CDR3 contains 15 residues. V dropped 1 base and J dropped 6; count of bases not matched to a gene: 7. CDR3 nucleotide sequence: TGTGCCAGCAGCTTAGTCGGGACAGGGACTTCCGAGCAGTACTTC. This codes for CASSLVGTGTSEQYF.

V is TRBV7-2 and J is TRBJ1-2; D remains ambiguous. Trimming took 5 bases from V and 8 from J, leaving 15 bases between them. The germline gives CDR1 SGHTA, CDR2 FQGNSA. The CDR3 is 13 residues long. This CDR3 is CASSLDLPEGYTF. Here the CDR3 DNA reads TGTGCCAGCAGCCTTGACCTACCGGAAGGCTACACCTTC. Full variable domain (remainder filled in from reference TRBV7-2 and TRBJ1-2): GAGVSQSPSNKVTEKGKDVELRCDPISGHTALYWYRQSLGQGLEFLIYFQGNSAPDKSGLPSDRFSAERTGGSVSTLTIQRTQQEDSAVYLCASSLDLPEGYTFGSGTRLTVV.

A single count supports this clone. The chain recombines TRBV28 with TRBJ1-5, with no clear D. Looked up from germline, CDR1 is MDHEN and CDR2 is SYDVKM. Trimming stripped 7 bases from V and 5 bases from J, with 12 bases between. The CDR3 contains 13 residues. Here the CDR3 reads CASTTDDYQPQHF. The DNA of the CDR3 is TGTGCCAGCACCACGGACGATTATCAGCCCCAGCATTTT.

V and J are TRBV13 and TRBJ2-2; D unclear. Germline CDR1 and CDR2: PRHDT and FYEKMQ (reference sequence). V gave up 3 bases and J gave up 3 bases, with 5 bases separating them. The CDR3 spans 13 residues. CDR3 protein: CASSLGDTGELFF. The CDR3 DNA follows: TGTGCCAGCAGCTTGGGCGACACCGGGGAGCTGTTTTTT.

The gene calls are TRBV7-2 and TRBJ2-7; D unresolved. The CDR3 loop spans 12 amino acids. V lost 1 base and J lost 5, with 6 bases in between. Germline V gene sequence: CDR1 SGHTA, CDR2 FQGNSA. The CDR3 here is CASSLVSHEQYF. CDR3 bases: TGTGCCAGCAGCTTAGTGTCCCACGAGCAGTACTTC.

J is TRBJ2-7 and V is TRBV5-6; D perhaps matches TRBD1 (6 bases). This CDR3 is built from 17 residues. The germline V gene has CDR1 SGHDT and CDR2 YYEEEE. Trimming took 1 base from V and 2 from J, leaving 19 bases between them. This CDR3 reads CASSLRKSPGQAYEQYF. The CDR3 nucleotides are TGTGCCAGCAGCTTGAGAAAGTCTCCGGGACAAGCCTACGAGCAGTACTTC.

The chain couples TRBV6-1 to TRBJ1-4; no reliable D call. The CDR3 runs to 14 residues. Trimming cost V 7 bases and J 4 bases, with 13 bases left between them. Germline CDR1 and CDR2: MNHNS and SASEGT. The CDR3 spells CASITDGSNEKLFF. CDR3 bases: TGTGCCAGCATCACAGACGGAAGTAATGAAAAACTGTTTTTT.

The CDR3 sequence: CASSQGHPGGAIYEQYF. DNA for the CDR3: TGCGCCAGCAGTCAAGGCCACCCCGGGGGGGCTATCTACGAGCAGTACTTC. The chain carries TRBV23-1 and TRBJ2-7, with 8 positions matching TRBD2. TRBV23-1 belongs to the ORF category, with a function that is uncertain. Germline trimming cut 2 bases from V and 3 bases from J; bases unmatched to any gene: 12. The CDR3 spans 17 residues.

The CDR3 region has the DNA TGTGCCAGCAGCCGGGGACTAGTGACCGGGGAGCTGTTTTTT. Its protein product is CASSRGLVTGELFF. The V gene is TRBV7-2, the J gene TRBJ2-2; 8 nucleotides agree with TRBD2. Per germline, CDR1 SGHTA and CDR2 FQGNSA. The V gene end was trimmed by 5 bases and the J gene end by 5 bases; junction bases not matched to a gene: 4. This CDR3 has 14 residues.

The chain links TRBV19 to TRBJ2-7; D is possibly TRBD2 (5 bases). The CDR3 consists of 15 residues. Trimming stripped 4 bases from V and 4 bases from J, with 17 bases between. Germline V gene sequence: CDR1 LNHDA, CDR2 SQIVND (reference sequence). This CDR3 reads CASSSALVGGYEQYF. The CDR3, as DNA: TGTGCCAGTAGTAGCGCGTTGGTCGGAGGATACGAGCAGTACTTC.

Remarks on this clone: Possible read error: a much larger clone is one base away. The J gene is TRBJ2-1, the V gene TRBV11-3; no firm D call. The CDR3 has 15 residues. V was cut by 1 base and J by 0 bases, with 7 bases left in between. The germline CDR1 and CDR2 sequences are SGHNT and YENEEA. The CDR3: CASSLGGSSYNEQFF. In nucleotides, the CDR3 is TGTGCCAGCAGCTTAGGCGGAAGCTCCTACAATGAGCAGTTCTTC.

This rearrangement joins TRBV7-2 to TRBJ1-6; D gene uncertain. Germline CDR1 reads SGHTA; CDR2 reads FQGNSA. The CDR3 extends over 16 amino acids. Trimming took 1 base from V and 5 from J, leaving 12 bases between them. CDR3 amino acids: CASSLGTSRDNSPLHF. The DNA of the CDR3 is TGTGCCAGCAGCTTAGGTACCTCCAGAGATAATTCACCCCTCCACTTT.

V and J are TRBV11-2 and TRBJ2-7; D is unclear. The CDR3 has 13 amino acids. Germline V CDR1 and CDR2: SGHAT, FQNNGV. Trimming stripped 3 bases from V and 2 bases from J, with 8 bases between. The CDR3 nucleotides read TGTGCCAGCAGCTTCAGAGGTCCCTACGAGCAGTACTTC. It translates to CASSFRGPYEQYF.

This clone came up once. The CDR3 loop is CSVDSVDSSHEQYF. Here the CDR3 DNA reads TGCAGCGTTGATTCGGTAGATAGTTCCCACGAGCAGTACTTC. The chain uses TRBV29-1 and TRBJ2-7; no firm D call. Trimming took off 3 bases at V and 5 bases at J, with 17 bases between the two ends. From germline, CDR1 is SQVTM and CDR2 ANQGSEA. The CDR3 sequence is 14 residues long.

This clone was seen a handful of times. The chain combines TRBV2 with TRBJ2-1; 9 positions agree with TRBD2. CDR3 size: 16 residues. V lost 9 bases and J lost 0; bases outside the gene matches: 9. From germline, CDR1 is SNHLY and CDR2 FYNNEI. The CDR3 DNA reads as TGTGCCAGTTTAAGTAGAGCGGGGGGCTCCTACAATGAGCAGTTCTTC. This encodes CASLSRAGGSYNEQFF.

This clone was counted once. The CDR3 coding sequence is TGTGCCAGCAGCCAAGCGACAGGGACGGGGGAAAAACTGTTTTTT. Its translation: CASSQATGTGEKLFF. The rearrangement uses TRBV4-2 and TRBJ1-4; 7 nucleotides line up with TRBD1. The CDR3 is 15 amino acids. Trimming removed 1 base from V and 8 bases from J; junction bases left unmatched: 7. Germline V lookup: CDR1 LGHNA, CDR2 YNFKEQ.

The chain is built from TRBV2 and TRBJ1-5, with D unclear. CDR3 length equals 13 residues. Germline assignment: CDR1 SNHLY and CDR2 FYNNEI. The V and J ends lost 6 bases and 7 bases respectively, with 13 bases between them. CDR3 DNA: TGTGCCAGCAGGCCCCACGAGGAACAGCCCCAGCATTTT. It yields the protein CASRPHEEQPQHF.

This chain connects TRBV7-3 to TRBJ1-5, with TRBD1 matching 7 bases. The junction had 7 bases not matched to a gene; V was cut back by 2 bases and J by 3 bases. This CDR3 is 16 amino acids long. CDR1 SGHTA and CDR2 FQGTGA come from the germline V gene. The CDR3 loop reads CASSLPRTGSNQPQHF. CDR3 DNA: TGTGCCAGCAGCTTACCAAGGACAGGATCCAATCAGCCCCAGCATTTT.

The V call is TRBV7-2, the J call TRBJ2-7; tentatively, D is TRBD1 or TRBD2 (5 bases each). Trimming took 6 bases from V and 0 from J, leaving 15 bases between them. Germline V gene data show CDR1 as SGHTA and CDR2 as FQGNSA. This CDR3 is 15 amino acids long. CDR3 region: CASSFSGTSSYEQYF. In DNA, the CDR3 is TGTGCCAGCAGTTTTTCCGGGACGAGCTCCTACGAGCAGTACTTC.

The rearrangement joins TRBV19 to TRBJ2-3; tentatively, D is TRBD2 (5 bases). The length of the CDR3 is 15 residues. The V end lost 4 bases, the J end lost 2 bases, and 13 bases lay between the germline ends. Germline CDR1 reads LNHDA; CDR2 reads SQIVND (reference sequence). The CDR3 nucleotides are TGTGCCAGTAGTACAAAAGCGGCATACACAGATACGCAGTATTTT. Translation gives CASSTKAAYTDTQYF.

The chain is built from TRBV5-1 and TRBJ2-7; TRBD1 is a possible D gene (5 bases). Germline CDR1 SGHRS, CDR2 YFSETQ. The V end was cut by 0 bases, the J end by 4 bases, with 14 bases between. This CDR3 comprises 15 residues. CDR3 region: CASSLDAAGIYEQYF. For the CDR3, the DNA is TGCGCCAGCAGCTTGGACGCGGCAGGGATTTACGAGCAGTACTTC.

This clone was seen a single time. The chain joins TRBV18 to TRBJ1-4; 9 bases are shared with TRBD1. V was pared by 4 bases and J by 7 bases, with 7 bases of the junction left unmatched. This CDR3 spans 15 amino acids. CDR1 and CDR2 (germline): KGHSH, LQKENI. CDR3 sequence (DNA): TGTGCCAGCTCACGATCGGGACAGGGTGGTGAAAAACTGTTTTTT. This sequence encodes CASSRSGQGGEKLFF.

The chain uses TRBV4-1 and TRBJ2-7; D is perhaps TRBD1 (6 bases). CDR3 length: 15 amino acids. V lost 2 bases and J lost 5, with 16 bases in between. CDR1 MGHRA and CDR2 YSYEKL come from the germline V gene. The DNA of the CDR3 is TGCGCCAGCAGCCAATATCAGGGGCAAGAGAACGAGCAGTACTTC. Its translation: CASSQYQGQENEQYF.

The chain carries TRBV28 and TRBJ2-3, with 11 bases fitting TRBD1. Per germline, CDR1 MDHEN and CDR2 SYDVKM. This CDR3 has 15 amino acids. V shed 4 bases, J shed 4 bases, and the junction held 4 bases outside the gene matches. In DNA form, the CDR3 reads TGTGCCAGCAGTTCCCCGGGACAGGGGGCAGATACGCAGTATTTT. Amino acids: CASSSPGQGADTQYF.

The chain links TRBV28 to TRBJ2-1; D call uncertain. The CDR3 runs to 13 residues. The V gene lost 5 bases and the J gene lost 3 bases, with 8 bases spanning the gap. The germline gives CDR1 MDHEN, CDR2 SYDVKM. The CDR3 region has the DNA TGTGCCAGCAGTATACTTGGCTACAATGAGCAGTTCTTC. Translating it yields CASSILGYNEQFF.

V usage is TRBV5-1 and J usage is TRBJ1-1, with unresolved D. V shed 3 bases and J shed 5 bases, with 11 bases lying between them. This CDR3 spans 13 amino acids. Germline CDR1 reads SGHRS; CDR2 reads YFSETQ. This CDR3 reads CASSYTTETEAFF. The DNA for the CDR3 is TGCGCCAGCAGCTACACGACTGAAACTGAAGCTTTCTTT.

The chain carries TRBV7-9 and TRBJ2-2, with 9 bases that match TRBD2. The junction had 7 bases not matched to a gene; V was cut back by 5 bases and J by 3 bases. Germline CDR1 is SEHNR and CDR2 is FQNEAQ (reference sequence). CDR3 length: 16 residues. The CDR3 spells CASSPPSGKDTGELFF. CDR3 sequence (DNA): TGTGCCAGCAGCCCCCCTAGCGGGAAGGACACCGGGGAGCTGTTTTTT.

The chain employs TRBV19 and TRBJ2-2; 7 positions match TRBD1. V gave up 4 bases and J gave up 5 bases; unmatched junction bases: 1. Germline V lookup: CDR1 LNHDA, CDR2 SQIVND (reference sequence). The CDR3 loop spans 13 amino acids. CDR3 coding DNA: TGTGCCAGTAGTACGACAGGGACCGGGGAGCTGTTTTTT. Translated, it gives CASSTTGTGELFF.

The chain employs TRBV5-6 and TRBJ2-7; 7 bases line up with TRBD2. This CDR3 has 14 residues. CDR1 SGHDT and CDR2 YYEEEE come from the germline V gene. V lost 0 bases, J lost 3 bases, and 3 bases stayed unmatched. The CDR3 region is CASSLALAGYEQYF. As DNA, the CDR3 is TGTGCCAGCAGCTTGGCCTTAGCGGGCTACGAGCAGTACTTC.